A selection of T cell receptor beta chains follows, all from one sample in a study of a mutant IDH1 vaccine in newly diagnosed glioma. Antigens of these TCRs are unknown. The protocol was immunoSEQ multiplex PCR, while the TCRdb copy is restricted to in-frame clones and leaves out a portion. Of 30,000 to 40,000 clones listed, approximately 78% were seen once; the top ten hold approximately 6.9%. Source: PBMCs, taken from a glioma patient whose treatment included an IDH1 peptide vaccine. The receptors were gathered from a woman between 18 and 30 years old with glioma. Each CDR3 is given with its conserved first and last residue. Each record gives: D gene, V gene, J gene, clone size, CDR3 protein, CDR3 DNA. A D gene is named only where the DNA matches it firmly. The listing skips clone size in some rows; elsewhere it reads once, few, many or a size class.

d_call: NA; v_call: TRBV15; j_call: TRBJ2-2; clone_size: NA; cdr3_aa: CATSLQKSNTGELFF; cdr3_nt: TGTGCCACCAGTCTTCAGAAGTCGAACACCGGGGAGCTGTTTTTT
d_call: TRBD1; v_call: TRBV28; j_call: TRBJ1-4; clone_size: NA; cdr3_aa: CASVPGTANEKLFF; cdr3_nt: TGTGCCAGCGTTCCCGGGACAGCTAATGAAAAACTGTTTTTT
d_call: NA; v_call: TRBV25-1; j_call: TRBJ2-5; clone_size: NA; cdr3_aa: CASSPMTGAASETQYF; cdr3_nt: TGTGCCAGCAGTCCGATGACAGGTGCAGCCTCGGAGACCCAGTACTTC
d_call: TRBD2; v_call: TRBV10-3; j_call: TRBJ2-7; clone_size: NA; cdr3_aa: CATPTRTSGSLNEQYF; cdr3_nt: TGTGCCACCCCGACGCGGACTAGCGGGAGTTTGAACGAGCAGTACTTC
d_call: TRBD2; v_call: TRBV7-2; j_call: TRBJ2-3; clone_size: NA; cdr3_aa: CASSHTSGGAADTQYF; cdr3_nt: TGTGCCAGCAGCCACACTAGCGGGGGGGCCGCAGATACGCAGTATTTT
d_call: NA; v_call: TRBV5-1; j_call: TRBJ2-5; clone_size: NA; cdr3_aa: CASHRRAESRQETQYF; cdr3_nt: TGCGCCAGCCACCGGAGGGCAGAGAGTCGCCAAGAGACCCAGTACTTC
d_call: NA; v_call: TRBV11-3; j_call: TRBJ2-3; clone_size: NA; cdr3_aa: CASSLDYTQYF; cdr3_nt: TGTGCCAGCAGCTTAGATTATACGCAGTATTTT
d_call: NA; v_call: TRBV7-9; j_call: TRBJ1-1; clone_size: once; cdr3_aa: CASSFDMNTEAFF; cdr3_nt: TGTGCCAGCAGCTTTGACATGAACACTGAAGCTTTCTTT
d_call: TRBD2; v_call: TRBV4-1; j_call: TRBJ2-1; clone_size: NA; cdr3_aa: CASSQARGLVSNEQFF; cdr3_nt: TGCGCCAGCAGCCAAGCTAGAGGACTAGTTAGCAATGAGCAGTTCTTC
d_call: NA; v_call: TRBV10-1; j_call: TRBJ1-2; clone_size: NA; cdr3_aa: CASSRSGTFNYGYTF; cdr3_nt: TGCGCCAGCAGCCGAAGCGGGACATTCAACTATGGCTACACCTTC
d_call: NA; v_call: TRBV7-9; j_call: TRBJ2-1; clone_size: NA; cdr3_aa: CATRGNEQFF; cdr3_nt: TGTGCCACCAGGGGCAATGAGCAGTTCTTC
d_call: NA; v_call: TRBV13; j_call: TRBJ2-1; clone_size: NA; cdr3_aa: CASSLFSRRNEQFF; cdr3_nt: TGTGCCAGCAGCCTTTTTTCACGGCGCAATGAGCAGTTCTTC
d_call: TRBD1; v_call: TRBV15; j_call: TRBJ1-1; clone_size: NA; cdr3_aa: CATSRVHGGQGNTEAFF; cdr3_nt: TGTGCCACCAGCAGAGTACATGGGGGACAGGGGAACACTGAAGCTTTCTTT
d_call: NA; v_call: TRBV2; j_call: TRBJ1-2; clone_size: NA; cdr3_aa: CASSERRENYGYTF; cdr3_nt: TGTGCCAGCAGTGAACGCAGGGAGAACTATGGCTACACCTTC
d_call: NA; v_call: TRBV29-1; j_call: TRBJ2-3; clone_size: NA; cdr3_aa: CSGKRTGRTDTQYF; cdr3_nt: TGCAGCGGCAAAAGGACGGGGCGTACAGATACGCAGTATTTT
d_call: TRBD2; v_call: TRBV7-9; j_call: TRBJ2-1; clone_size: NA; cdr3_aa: CASSAGGHSNEQFF; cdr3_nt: TGTGCCAGCTCGGCGGGGGGGCACTCGAATGAGCAGTTCTTC
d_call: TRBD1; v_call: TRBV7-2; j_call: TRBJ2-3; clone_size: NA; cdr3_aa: CASSLKGQGSTDTQYF; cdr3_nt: TGTGCCAGCAGCTTAAAAGGACAGGGGAGCACAGATACGCAGTATTTT
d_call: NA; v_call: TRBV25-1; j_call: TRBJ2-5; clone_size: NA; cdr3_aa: CASSSTVGLETQYF; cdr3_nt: TGTGCCAGCAGTTCTACAGTGGGCCTGGAGACCCAGTACTTC
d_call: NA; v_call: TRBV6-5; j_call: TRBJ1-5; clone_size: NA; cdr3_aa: CASSYSGGGNNQPQHF; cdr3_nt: TGTGCCAGCAGTTACTCCGGGGGCGGTAACAATCAGCCCCAGCATTTT
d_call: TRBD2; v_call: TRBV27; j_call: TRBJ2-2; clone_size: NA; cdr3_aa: CASSPGLAGSNTGELFF; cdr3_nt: TGTGCCAGCAGTCCGGGACTAGCGGGATCGAACACCGGGGAGCTGTTTTTT
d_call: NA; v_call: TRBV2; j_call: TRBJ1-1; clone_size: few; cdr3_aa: CASTWMTGNTEAFF; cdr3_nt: TGTGCCAGCACCTGGATGACAGGTAACACTGAAGCTTTCTTT
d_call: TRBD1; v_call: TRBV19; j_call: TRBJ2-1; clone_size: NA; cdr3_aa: CASRQLQGNEQFF; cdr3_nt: TGTGCCAGTAGACAACTACAGGGGAATGAGCAGTTCTTC
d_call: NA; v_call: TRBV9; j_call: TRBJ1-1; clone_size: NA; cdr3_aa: CASSSGNTEAFF; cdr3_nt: TGTGCCAGCAGCTCGGGGAACACTGAAGCTTTCTTT
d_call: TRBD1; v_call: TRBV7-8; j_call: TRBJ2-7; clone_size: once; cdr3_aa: CASSWGTGGEQYF; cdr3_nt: TGTGCCAGCAGCTGGGGGACAGGGGGCGAGCAGTACTTC
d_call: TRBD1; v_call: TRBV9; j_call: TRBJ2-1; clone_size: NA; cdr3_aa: CASSVYLDRGHEQFF; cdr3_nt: TGTGCCAGCAGTGTTTACCTGGACAGGGGACATGAGCAGTTCTTC
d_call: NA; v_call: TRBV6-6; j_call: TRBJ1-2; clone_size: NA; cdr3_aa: CASSFDISNYGYTF; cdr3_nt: TGTGCCAGCAGTTTTGACATCTCAAACTATGGCTACACCTTC
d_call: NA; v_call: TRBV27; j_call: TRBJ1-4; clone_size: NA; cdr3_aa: CASSPSGGGLGEKLFF; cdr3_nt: TGTGCCAGCAGTCCTAGCGGGGGGGGGCTTGGTGAAAAACTGTTTTTT
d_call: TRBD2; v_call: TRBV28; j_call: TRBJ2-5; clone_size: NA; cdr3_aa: CASSFVRPSGKERETQYF; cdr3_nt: TGTGCCAGCAGTTTTGTCAGACCAAGCGGGAAGGAGCGAGAGACCCAGTACTTC
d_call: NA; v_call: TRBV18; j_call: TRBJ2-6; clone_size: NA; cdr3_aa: CASSPMWGDSGANVLTF; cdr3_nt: TGTGCCAGCTCCCCGATGTGGGGGGACTCTGGGGCCAACGTCCTGACTTTC
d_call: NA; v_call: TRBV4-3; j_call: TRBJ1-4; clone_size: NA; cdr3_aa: CASSQVQGKGEKLFF; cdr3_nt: TGCGCCAGCAGCCAAGTCCAGGGTAAGGGTGAAAAACTGTTTTTT
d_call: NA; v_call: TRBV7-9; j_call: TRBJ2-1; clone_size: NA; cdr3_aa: CASSLKNHAEQFF; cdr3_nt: TGTGCCAGCAGCCTCAAGAACCATGCTGAGCAGTTCTTC
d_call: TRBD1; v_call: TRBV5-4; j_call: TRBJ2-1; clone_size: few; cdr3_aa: CASSQKGTGQHEQFF; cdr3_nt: TGTGCCAGCAGCCAAAAAGGGACGGGACAGCATGAGCAGTTCTTC
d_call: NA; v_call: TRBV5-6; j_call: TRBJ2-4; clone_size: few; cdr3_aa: CASSHQGSKNIQYF; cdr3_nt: TGTGCCAGCAGCCATCAGGGGTCCAAAAACATTCAGTACTTC
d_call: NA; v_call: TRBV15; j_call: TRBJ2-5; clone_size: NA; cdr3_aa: CATSRDEHGETQYF; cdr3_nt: TGTGCCACCAGCAGAGACGAACACGGAGAGACCCAGTACTTC
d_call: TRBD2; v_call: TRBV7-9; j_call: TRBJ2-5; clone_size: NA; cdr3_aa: CASSSEFRGGSGGQETQYF; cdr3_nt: TGTGCCAGCAGCTCTGAGTTCCGGGGAGGTAGCGGGGGTCAAGAGACCCAGTACTTC
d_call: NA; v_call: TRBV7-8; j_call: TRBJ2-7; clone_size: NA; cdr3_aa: CASRQSRETSYEQYF; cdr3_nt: TGTGCCAGCAGACAATCTCGGGAGACCTCCTACGAGCAGTACTTC
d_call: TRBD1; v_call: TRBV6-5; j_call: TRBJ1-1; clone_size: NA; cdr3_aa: CASRQGLGMNTEAFF; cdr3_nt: TGTGCCAGCAGACAGGGGTTGGGGATGAACACTGAAGCTTTCTTT
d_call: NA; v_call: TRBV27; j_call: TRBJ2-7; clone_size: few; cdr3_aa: CASSNDRNSYEQYF; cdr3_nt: TGTGCCAGCAGTAACGACAGAAACTCCTACGAGCAGTACTTC
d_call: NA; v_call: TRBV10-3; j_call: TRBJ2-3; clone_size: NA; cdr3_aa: CAISPGRSADTQYF; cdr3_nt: TGTGCCATCTCCCCCGGTCGTAGCGCAGATACGCAGTATTTT
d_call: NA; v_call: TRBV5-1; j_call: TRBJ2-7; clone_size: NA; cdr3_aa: CASSLSGMELYF; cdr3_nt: TGCGCCAGCAGCTTGTCCGGGATGGAGCTGTACTTC
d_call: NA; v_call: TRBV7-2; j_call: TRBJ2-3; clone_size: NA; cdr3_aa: CASSALGSDTQYF; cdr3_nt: TGTGCCAGCAGCGCACTAGGTTCAGATACGCAGTATTTT
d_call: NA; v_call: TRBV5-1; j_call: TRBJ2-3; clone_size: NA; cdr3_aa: CASSPRGTSTDTQYF; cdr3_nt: TGCGCCAGCAGCCCACGGGGCACTAGCACAGATACGCAGTATTTT